The rows below give T cell receptor beta chains drawn from one sample of a study of CD8 T cells in ankylosing spondylitis. A single record per CDR3 protein comes from TCRdb applying MiXCR to the 5' RACE reads. The sample includes some 840,000 distinct CDR3 sequences, 12% of them seen just once. Sequenced sample: blood, either unsorted or a sorted T cell fraction (not recorded which). All receptors come from a male donor with ankylosing spondylitis. Each CDR3 is given without its conserved first and last residue. The size entry is marked missing in some rows and otherwise reads once, few, many or a size class.

V gene	clone size	J gene	CDR3 protein
TRBV28	NA	TRBJ1-2	ASRFSWQGRAIGYT
TRBV7-8	many	TRBJ2-2	ASSSALTGELF
TRBV28	few	TRBJ2-1	ASSLNRGFYNEQF
TRBV4-3	NA	TRBJ1-6	ASSLDPAAPRGNSPLH
TRBV12-3/TRBV12-4	few	TRBJ2-7	ASTDRGHSYEQY
TRBV29-1	many	TRBJ2-1	SAWTGAYGEQF
TRBV10-3	many	TRBJ2-1	AISESSRGREQF
TRBV5-1	NA	TRBJ2-7	ASSSHRVPYEQY
TRBV29-1	NA	TRBJ2-3	SPMGLAGTDTQY
TRBV5-5	many	TRBJ2-7	ASSLRTYEQY
TRBV5-1	NA	TRBJ2-1	ASSPGVATAYNEQF
TRBV12-3/TRBV12-4	many	TRBJ2-5	ASSFTGQRQETQY
TRBV5-1	many	TRBJ2-5	ASSLVGAGETQY
TRBV20-1	few	TRBJ1-5	SAPTRGIDQPQH
TRBV7-2	few	TRBJ2-5	ASSFFAGQGTQY
TRBV20-1	NA	TRBJ2-7	SASVVAGVYSYEQY
TRBV29-1	many	TRBJ2-1	SVEHRLAGIDEQF
TRBV7-9	many	TRBJ1-1	ASSSTVMNTEAF
TRBV12-3/TRBV12-4	NA	TRBJ1-6	ASSQRRNRGSPLH
TRBV5-1	many	TRBJ1-1	ASSVRTGGGTEAF
TRBV29-1	many	TRBJ2-1	SVGTGGTSYNEQF
TRBV11-2	NA	TRBJ2-3	ASSFGALDTQY
TRBV18	few	TRBJ1-1	ASSPPTGNPEAF
TRBV15	NA	TRBJ1-1	ATSRRLTEAY
TRBV9	NA	TRBJ1-2	ASSVQGNGYT
TRBV24-1	NA	TRBJ2-7	ATSTGYEQY
TRBV6-5	once	TRBJ2-5	ASRQGGGTQY
TRBV27	few	TRBJ1-1	ASSPGTSATEAF
TRBV10-2	NA	TRBJ2-2	ASRADRVWAGELF
TRBV7-2	few	TRBJ2-2	ASSLAPPGLGSTGELF
TRBV5-1	few	TRBJ1-2	ASSWGTGNYGYT
TRBV20-1	NA	TRBJ1-1	STLGGSTEAF
TRBV7-2	few	TRBJ2-5	ASSFATVYQETQY